This TCR beta chain came from a study of blood T cell repertoires in COVID-19. V was trimmed by 5 bases and J by 0 bases, leaving 7 bases between them. CDR1 KGHSH and CDR2 LQKENI come from the germline V gene. The CDR3 is 13 residues long. Sequencing used immunoSEQ multiplex PCR; TCRdb keeps in-frame clones, though not all of them. The sample lists 190,000 or so clones; about nine tenths were seen once. The J gene is TRBJ1-2, the V gene TRBV18; D unclear. Sequences were obtained from peripheral blood. The TCR sequence derives from an older woman with acute or convalescent COVID-19. The CDR3: CASSGRTNYGYTF. DNA for the CDR3: TGTGCCAGCTCAGGCAGAACTAACTATGGCTACACCTTC.